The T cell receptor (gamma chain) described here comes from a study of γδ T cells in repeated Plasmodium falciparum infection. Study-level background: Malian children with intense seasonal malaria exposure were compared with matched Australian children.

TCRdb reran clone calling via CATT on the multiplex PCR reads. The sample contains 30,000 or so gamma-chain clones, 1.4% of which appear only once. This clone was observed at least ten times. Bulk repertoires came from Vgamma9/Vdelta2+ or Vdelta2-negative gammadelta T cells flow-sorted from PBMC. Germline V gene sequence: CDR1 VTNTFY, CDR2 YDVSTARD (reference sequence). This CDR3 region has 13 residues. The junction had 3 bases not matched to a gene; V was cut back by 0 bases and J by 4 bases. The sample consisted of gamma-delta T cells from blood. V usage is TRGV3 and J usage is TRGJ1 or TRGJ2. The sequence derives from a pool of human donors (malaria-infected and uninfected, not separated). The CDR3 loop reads CATWDRQYYKKLF. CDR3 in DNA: TGTGCCACCTGGGACAGGCAATATTATAAGAAACTCTTT.